This T cell receptor (beta chain) emerged from a study of early T cells in non-severe SARS-CoV-2 infection. This clonotype appeared many times. Its target is unknown. One entry per CDR3 protein results from TCRdb running MiXCR on the 5' RACE reads. The sample has tens of thousands of distinct CDR3 sequences, 16% seen once; the top ten hold about 5%. CDR3 length equals 13 residues. Trimming cost V 8 bases and J 0 bases, with 10 bases left between them. The germline gives CDR1 SNHLY, CDR2 FYNNEI. Study findings and constraints: Matches to VDJdb favored anti-spike CD8 responses and missed private and CD4 specificities.

V gene TRBV2 combines with J gene TRBJ1-1, with D possibly matching TRBD1 (5 bases). The sample was whole blood, taken at baseline. This TCR came from an adult who was a healthcare worker with PCR-confirmed SARS-CoV-2 infection or an uninfected control (not recorded which). CDR3 nucleotide sequence: TGTGCCAGCGTGGGGGGTTTGAACACTGAAGCTTTCTTT. Translating it yields CASVGGLNTEAFF. The variable domain in full, with the rest retrieved from reference TRBV2 and TRBJ1-1, is EPEVTQTPSHQVTQMGQEVILRCVPISNHLYFYWYRQILGQKVEFLVSFYNNEISEKSEIFDDQFSVERPDGSNFTLKIRSTKLEDSAMYFCASVGGLNTEAFFGQGTRLTVV.